The 5 T cell receptor beta chains in this list originate from one sample, sequenced in a study of shared clonotypes between healthy human individuals. The table came from immunoSEQ multiplex PCR; TCRdb's copy has only in-frame clones and leaves some out. The repertoire has about 680,000 clones, around 74% of them found once; the top ten carry 1.7%. The sample was memory CD4+ T cells sorted from blood. Documented subset: CD45RA-negative fraction. The receptor source for this set is a woman in her 30s in good health.

The genes are TRBV5-1 and TRBJ2-2; D is uncertain. CDR1 is SGHRS and CDR2 is YFSETQ in the germline V gene. The CDR3 consists of 14 residues. Between the trimmed V and J ends, which lost 0 bases and 4 bases, there was a span of 7 bases. CDR3: CASSLGSTTGELFF. Written as DNA, the CDR3 is TGCGCCAGCAGCTTGGGGAGCACCACCGGGGAGCTGTTTTTT.

This clone was seen a single time. The identical CDR3 is also encoded by other nucleotide sequences in the sample. The V call is TRBV27, the J call TRBJ2-3; D gene uncertain. The CDR3 consists of 13 residues. Germline lookup yields CDR1 MNHEY and CDR2 SMNVEV (reference sequence). Trimming cost V 0 bases and J 5 bases, with 6 bases left between them. The CDR3 spells CASSLSLGDTQYF. The CDR3, as DNA: TGTGCCAGCAGTTTATCATTAGGAGATACGCAGTATTTT.

The chain has TRBV7-3 and TRBJ2-5; 9 bases are a match to TRBD2. The ends lost 5 bases at V and 4 bases at J; junction bases unmatched: 8. The CDR3 length is 15 residues. CDR1 is SGHTA and CDR2 is FQGTGA in the germline V gene. The CDR3, as DNA: TGTGCCAGCAGCATTAGCGGGAGTGGTTCAGAGACCCAGTACTTC. Residues: CASSISGSGSETQYF. Drawing the rest from reference TRBV7-3 and TRBJ2-5, the complete variable domain is GAGVSQTPSNKVTEKGKYVELRCDPISGHTALYWYRQSLGQGPEFLIYFQGTGAADDSGLPNDRFFAVRPEGSVSTLKIQRTERGDSAVYLCASSISGSGSETQYFGPGTRLLVL.

This clone was counted a single time. V gene TRBV7-2 combines with J gene TRBJ2-7; D gene uncertain. This CDR3 is 16 amino acids long. V lost 0 bases and J lost 4, with 16 bases in between. Germline CDR1 SGHTA, CDR2 FQGNSA. The chain's CDR3 is CASSLAGGEWGYEQYF. CDR3 bases: TGTGCCAGCAGCTTAGCGGGTGGGGAATGGGGTTACGAGCAGTACTTC.

The chain links TRBV28 to TRBJ2-1; either TRBD1 or TRBD2 may fit D (6 bases each). CDR3 length: 11 amino acids. Germline assignment: CDR1 MDHEN and CDR2 SYDVKM. V lost 5 bases to trimming and J lost 15 bases, with 14 bases between them. The DNA of the CDR3 is TGTGCCAGCAGTCTCAGGGGAGGTGCGTTCTTC. The encoded protein is CASSLRGGAFF.